The T cell receptor (beta chain) described here comes from a study of CD8 T cells in ankylosing spondylitis (dated by TCRdb to 2017 to 2019). About the investigation overall: To find TCR variants linked to disease, the study profiled T cell receptor beta repertoires in ankylosing spondylitis patients and healthy donors. The whole study cohort included 108 healthy donors and some 27 ankylosing spondylitis patients. Samples of peripheral blood were taken, and for ankylosing spondylitis patients, synovial fluid was collected as well.

This clonotype was counted at least ten times. The specificity of this receptor is unknown. The record has no base qualities; no much larger clone is one base away. General conclusions and limits of the study: Some motif variants were previously reported in synovial fluid and blood of reactive arthritis patients, suggesting common disease-initiation mechanisms. A TCR beta motif made up of under ten highly homologous amino acid variants appeared to be characteristic of blood from ankylosing spondylitis patients. The disease-linked clones were reported to be significantly enriched in matched synovial fluid samples from ankylosing spondylitis patients. The disease-linked clones had a CD8+ phenotype and were found at relatively low frequencies in peripheral blood.

The CDR3, cysteine through phenylalanine, is 13 amino acids long. The only DNA kept is the CDR3, 39 bases in frame from the first base. CDR1 and CDR2 are drawn from the germline V gene (reference sequence): GTSNPN, SVGIG. The V and J ends are trimmed by 1 base and 4 bases, leaving 8 bases between them. Sequencing took place on an Illumina HiSeq 2500. TCR beta libraries were prepared by quantitative 5'-RACE with molecular barcodes. Per the authors' processing: To identify disease-linked TCR variants, a new computational method was used, one built on a probabilistic model of VDJ rearrangement. Using fastp at Q25 and MiXCR, TCRdb reprocessed the public reads and kept productive beta chains. Under each unique CDR3 protein, matching rows form one entry showing the most common genes and DNA. The V and J calls come from TCRdb's annotation, not from the publication. The sample table contains approximately 240,000 distinct CDR3 sequences; only one count was recorded for approximately 10% of them. Together, the top ten hold 2.6% of the sample.

The sequence derives from a male donor with ankylosing spondylitis or in good health (not recorded which). The sample taken for sequencing was blood, either unsorted or a sorted T cell fraction (not recorded which). Recombination linked TRBV30 to TRBJ1-5; the D gene assignment is ambiguous. The CDR3 region: CAWSGQENQPQHF. The base sequence is TGTGCCTGGAGTGGCCAGGAGAATCAGCCCCAGCATTTT.